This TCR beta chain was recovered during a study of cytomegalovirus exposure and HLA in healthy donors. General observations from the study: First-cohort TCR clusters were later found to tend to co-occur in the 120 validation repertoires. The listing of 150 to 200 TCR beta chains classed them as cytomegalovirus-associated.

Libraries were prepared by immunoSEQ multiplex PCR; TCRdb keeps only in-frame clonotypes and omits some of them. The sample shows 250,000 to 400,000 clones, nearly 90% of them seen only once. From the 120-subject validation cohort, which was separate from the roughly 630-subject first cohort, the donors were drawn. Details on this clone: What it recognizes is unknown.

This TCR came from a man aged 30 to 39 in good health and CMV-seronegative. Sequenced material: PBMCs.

CDR3 in amino acids: CASKYQGTNEKLFF. CDR3 DNA sequence: TGTGCCAGCAAGTATCAGGGGACTAATGAAAAACTGTTTTTT. The J gene is TRBJ1-4, the V gene TRBV2; D is perhaps TRBD1 (6 bases). V was shortened by 7 bases and J by 2 bases, with 11 bases between the two germline ends. This CDR3 is 14 amino acids long. CDR1 and CDR2 from the germline V gene are SNHLY and FYNNEI. Drawing the rest from reference TRBV2 and TRBJ1-4, the complete variable domain is EPEVTQTPSHQVTQMGQEVILRCVPISNHLYFYWYRQILGQKVEFLVSFYNNEISEKSEIFDDQFSVERPDGSNFTLKIRSTKLEDSAMYFCASKYQGTNEKLFFGSGTQLSVL.